This T cell receptor beta chain was retrieved from a study of blood T cell repertoires in COVID-19 (dated by TCRdb to the early 2020s). For the study in its entirety: Collaborator samples came from the United States, Italy and Spain and covered acute and convalescent phases of COVID-19. The material from the prospective study consisted of cDNA or gDNA derived from T cells, B-cell-depleted T cells, or PBMCs. The repertoires were released in a freely available public database intended as a resource for research on the immune response to SARS-CoV-2. Samples were obtained from the ongoing ImmuneRACE study (first 160 participants) and from some 1,300 subjects provided by 6 global collaborators. Where available, HLA class I and class II types were obtained from metadata supplied by the sample provider rather than from assay-based typing. Nearly every sample came with metadata listing a de-identified subject ID, COVID-19 status, age in years and sex. Deeply sampled blood TCRbeta repertoires from subjects exposed to, actively infected with, or recovered from COVID-19 were included in the dataset. Broad study findings and their caveats: Clinical and demographic metadata were provided uncurated, with the amount varying by source and participant.

CDR1 and CDR2 are read off the germline V gene as SGHTA and FQGNSA. The CDR3 spans 17 residues, from the cysteine through the phenylalanine. The sequence is cut down to CDR3 DNA, 51 bases in frame from base 1. V is trimmed back by 1 base and J by 11 bases, and the junction contains 19 bases that no gene match accounts for. The collaborating institutions used their own protocols to collect whole blood in K2EDTA tubes. Collaborator samples were shipped for TCRbeta analysis as frozen whole blood, isolated PBMCs, or DNA extracted from either sample type. TCRbeta CDR3 regions were amplified from genomic DNA using the immunoSEQ Assay, a bias-controlled multiplex PCR. As for how the authors treated the data: Nucleated cell counts per sample were estimated from amplification of reference gene primers within the assay. Sequence reads were collapsed and filtered to measure the absolute abundance of every unique TCRbeta CDR3 rearrangement. For each sample, productive Simpson clonality was calculated as the square root of Simpson's diversity index across productive rearrangements. TCRdb took over this immuneACCESS table, retaining in-frame rearrangements with V and J assigned. Such tables are incomplete; in checked studies, under half of the missing clones stem from an unresolved V gene, and the remainder is unexplained. Clone size and V and J calls were adopted from that table, with D and trimming inferred from the DNA. This sample has more than 90,000 clones in its table, and 85% of those were observed once. About 1.7% of the sample comes from the top ten.

Remarks on this clone: Its antigen specificity is not known. Base quality data are lacking; no much larger clone is found one base away.

Sequenced material: peripheral blood. Recombination connected TRBV7-2 to TRBJ1-1; the central 7 bases match TRBD1. The sequence was collected from a woman in her 70s with active or convalescent COVID-19. Read as DNA, the sequence is TGTGCCAGCAGCTTAGTAGTCTTTGGGCAGGGGGGCTTCTTGGCTTTCTTT. Translated, this gives CASSLVVFGQGGFLAFF. The CDR3, completed at both ends by the reference TRBV7-2 and TRBJ1-1 genes, gives the full variable domain GAGVSQSPSNKVTEKGKDVELRCDPISGHTALYWYRQSLGQGLEFLIYFQGNSAPDKSGLPSDRFSAERTGGSVSTLTIQRTQQEDSAVYLCASSLVVFGQGGFLAFFGQGTRLTVV.